These 28 T cell receptor beta chains share one sample of origin, sequenced in a study of blood T cell repertoires in COVID-19. Clones were sequenced by immunoSEQ multiplex PCR, and TCRdb holds only the in-frame ones, with some missing. Among about 190,000 clones listed, 75% to 90% were seen once. The sample was peripheral blood. The source is a man aged 35-49 years with acute or convalescent COVID-19.

The V call is TRBV29-1, the J call TRBJ2-7; weak D call: TRBD2 (6 bases). The CDR3 has 12 amino acids. Trimming removed 7 bases from V and 4 bases from J, with 14 bases in between. The germline gives CDR1 SQVTM, CDR2 ANQGSEA. The CDR3 DNA reads as TGCAGCGGCGGGGAGGATGGGTACGAGCAGTACTTC. It encodes CSGGEDGYEQYF.

This sequence joins TRBV24-1 and TRBJ2-7, with 7 bases identical to TRBD1. Unmatched junction bases numbered 10, after V lost 1 base and J lost 2 bases. The germline V gene encodes CDR1 KGHDR and CDR2 SFDVKD. The CDR3 loop spans 17 amino acids. CDR3 amino acids: CATSDFRPGTEPYEQYF. In nucleotides, the CDR3 is TGTGCCACCAGTGATTTCAGACCCGGGACAGAGCCCTACGAGCAGTACTTC.

This clone was counted once. The CDR3 sequence: CASSPGQNTEAFF. For the CDR3, the DNA is TGTGCCAGCAGCCCAGGACAGAACACTGAAGCTTTCTTT. The rearrangement uses TRBV5-6 and TRBJ1-1; tentatively, D is TRBD1 (5 bases). This CDR3 region has 13 residues. Germline loops: CDR1 SGHDT, CDR2 YYEEEE. Trimming took off 4 bases at V and 1 base at J, with 8 bases between the two ends.

DNA for the CDR3: TGTGCCAGTAGTATCGCAGGGGCAGGACCGATCTACGAGCAGTACTTC. Translation: CASSIAGAGPIYEQYF. This chain joins TRBV19 and TRBJ2-7; a weak D match, TRBD1 (6 bases). V was cut by 3 bases and J by 3 bases, with 18 bases left in between. Germline CDR1 reads LNHDA; CDR2 reads SQIVND (reference sequence). There are 16 residues in the CDR3. Supplemented by reference TRBV19 and TRBJ2-7, the full variable domain reads DGGITQSPKYLFRKEGQNVTLSCEQNLNHDAMYWYRQDPGQGLRLIYYSQIVNDFQKGDIAEGYSVSREKKESFPLTVTSAQKNPTAFYLCASSIAGAGPIYEQYFGPGTRLTVT.

The gene calls are TRBV15 and TRBJ1-2, with D unclear. This CDR3 is built from 10 residues. V shed 0 bases and J shed 12 bases, with 5 bases lying between them. CDR1 is LNHNV, CDR2 YYDKDF, per germline (reference sequence). This CDR3 reads CATSRDSDTF. CDR3 DNA: TGTGCCACCAGCAGAGACTCCGACACCTTC.

The CDR3 sequence is CASSSRIWGTTGKDEEQYF. The CDR3 DNA is TGTGCCAGCAGCTCCCGAATATGGGGGACGACAGGGAAGGATGAAGAGCAGTACTTC. The chain recombines TRBV3-1 (or the pseudogene TRBV3-2) with TRBJ2-7; 7 nucleotides align to TRBD1. The CDR3 totals 19 residues. Germline-derived CDR1 and CDR2 are LGHDT and YNNKEL (reference sequence). Unmatched junction bases numbered 26, after V lost 5 bases and J lost 7 bases.

The chain joins TRBV4-1 to TRBJ2-5; TRBD1 matches 7 bases. Trimming at V came to 0 bases and at J to 2 bases, leaving 12 bases not matched to a gene. Germline V gives CDR1 MGHRA, CDR2 YSYEKL. The CDR3 length is 18 residues. The CDR3 region has the DNA TGCGCCAGCAGCCAAGATGAAGGGCCAGGGGGAATTCAAGAGACCCAGTACTTC. Translating it yields CASSQDEGPGGIQETQYF.

The chain uses TRBV6-5 and TRBJ1-2; 8 bases line up with TRBD1. The V gene end was trimmed by 6 bases and the J gene end by 8 bases; junction bases not matched to a gene: 11. CDR1 and CDR2 (germline): MNHEY, SVGAGI. This CDR3 has 14 amino acids. The CDR3 reads CASRDRVVGLGYTF. The CDR3 DNA sequence: TGTGCCAGCAGGGACAGGGTGGTTGGATTAGGCTACACCTTC.

The chain recombines TRBV4-1 with TRBJ1-1, with D possibly being TRBD1 (5 bases). This CDR3 region has 15 residues. CDR1 and CDR2 (germline): MGHRA, YSYEKL. The V end lost 0 bases, the J end lost 4 bases, and 12 bases lay between the germline ends. The CDR3 is CASSQEVKGITEAFF. The CDR3 DNA reads TGCGCCAGCAGCCAAGAGGTGAAGGGGATCACTGAAGCTTTCTTT.

The gene calls are TRBV7-9 and TRBJ2-5; a weak D match, TRBD1 (6 bases). CDR3 length equals 14 residues. The V end lost 2 bases, the J end lost 3 bases, and 10 bases lay between the germline ends. Germline lookup yields CDR1 SEHNR and CDR2 FQNEAQ (reference sequence). CDR3: CASSLLAGEETQYF. CDR3 DNA: TGTGCCAGCAGCTTACTGGCAGGGGAAGAGACCCAGTACTTC.

This clone was seen once. The V and J genes are TRBV19 and TRBJ2-5; 12 nucleotides line up with TRBD1. The length of the CDR3 is 15 residues. The V segment lost 4 bases and the J segment 4 bases; nucleotides outside the gene matches: 4. CDR1 and CDR2 from the germline V gene are LNHDA and SQIVND (reference sequence). For the CDR3, the DNA is TGTGCCAGTAGTACTGGGACAGGGGGCAGAGAGACCCAGTACTTC. It encodes CASSTGTGGRETQYF.

The rearrangement uses TRBV5-6 and TRBJ2-3; the match to TRBD2 covers 7 bases. Germline loops: CDR1 SGHDT, CDR2 YYEEEE. V shed 4 bases and J 1 base; nucleotides not matched to a gene: 6. CDR3 length: 15 amino acids. The CDR3 nucleotides read TGTGCCAGCAGCCCTTTGGGGAGGGGCACAGATACGCAGTATTTT. This gives the protein CASSPLGRGTDTQYF.

This chain links TRBV3-1 (or the pseudogene TRBV3-2) with TRBJ1-6; 7 nucleotides line up with TRBD1. The germline V gene encodes CDR1 LGHDT and CDR2 YNNKEL (reference sequence). The CDR3 extends over 15 amino acids. The junction had 8 bases not matched to a gene; V was cut back by 2 bases and J by 10 bases. CDR3 in amino acids: CASSQSDRVNSPLHF. The CDR3 DNA reads TGTGCCAGCAGCCAATCCGACAGGGTAAACTCACCCCTCCACTTT.

This clone has a single count. The rearrangement links TRBV3-1 (or the pseudogene TRBV3-2) to TRBJ2-1, with 11 bases aligning to TRBD2. The CDR3 covers 18 residues. V dropped 2 bases and J dropped 0; count of bases not matched to a gene: 6. CDR1 is LGHDT, CDR2 YNNKEL, per germline (reference sequence). CDR3 region: CASSQILAGANSYNEQFF. The CDR3 DNA reads as TGTGCCAGCAGCCAAATACTAGCGGGGGCTAACTCCTACAATGAGCAGTTCTTC.

V is TRBV29-1 and J is TRBJ2-7; TRBD2 is a possible D gene (6 bases). The CDR3 runs 13 residues. The V and J ends lost 4 bases and 6 bases respectively, with 16 bases between them. Germline V gene data show CDR1 as SQVTM and CDR2 as ANQGSEA. CDR3 bases: TGCAGCGTTGGACATAACGGGGGTTCCGAGCAGTACTTC. This translates into CSVGHNGGSEQYF.

The chain carries TRBV6-5 and TRBJ1-6, with 7 positions matching TRBD1. The V and J ends lost 7 bases and 10 bases, in that order; junction bases with no gene match: 10. This CDR3 has 14 amino acids. In germline, CDR1 is MNHEY, CDR2 SVGAGI. DNA of the CDR3: TGTGCCAGCACCAGAGGGGGCGCGGGGTCACCCCTCCACTTT. Translation: CASTRGGAGSPLHF.

The V call is TRBV21-1, the J call TRBJ2-7; TRBD2, the table's D call, lacks a check against the DNA. TRBV21-1 represents a pseudogene. There are 15 residues in the CDR3. CDR3 nucleotides: TGTGCCAGCCATTCGCGGGGGAGAAACCCCTACGAGCAGTACTTC. Its translation: CASHSRGRNPYEQYF.

V is TRBV7-3 and J is TRBJ1-1; D is unresolved. The CDR3 sequence is 15 residues long. V dropped 5 bases and J dropped 5 bases, with 18 bases sitting between them. In germline, CDR1 is SGHTA, CDR2 FQGTGA. As DNA, the CDR3 is TGTGCCAGCAGCCTGTTGGGGAGCGGAGGAACTGAAGCTTTCTTT. It codes for CASSLLGSGGTEAFF. The variable domain in full, completed from reference TRBV7-3 and TRBJ1-1, reads GAGVSQTPSNKVTEKGKYVELRCDPISGHTALYWYRQSLGQGPEFLIYFQGTGAADDSGLPNDRFFAVRPEGSVSTLKIQRTERGDSAVYLCASSLLGSGGTEAFFGQGTRLTVV.

The chain is built from TRBV19 and TRBJ1-4; a weak D match, TRBD1 (5 bases). The CDR3 contains 15 residues. V dropped 3 bases and J dropped 9 bases, with 17 bases sitting between them. The germline CDR1 and CDR2 sequences are LNHDA and SQIVND (reference sequence). CDR3 sequence reads: CASSMRGSPGKKLFF. CDR3 DNA: TGTGCCAGTAGTATGCGGGGCAGCCCGGGGAAAAAACTGTTTTTT. The variable domain in full, completed from reference TRBV19 and TRBJ1-4, reads DGGITQSPKYLFRKEGQNVTLSCEQNLNHDAMYWYRQDPGQGLRLIYYSQIVNDFQKGDIAEGYSVSREKKESFPLTVTSAQKNPTAFYLCASSMRGSPGKKLFFGSGTQLSVL.

This chain connects TRBV29-1 to TRBJ2-3; 7 bases match TRBD1. The CDR3 runs 12 residues. Per the germline V gene, CDR1 is SQVTM and CDR2 is ANQGSEA. With V trimmed by 6 bases and J by 5 bases, 5 bases remained unmatched. The CDR3 region is CSVATGEDTQYF. The CDR3 DNA sequence: TGCAGCGTCGCAACAGGGGAAGATACGCAGTATTTT.

The V gene is TRBV6-1, the J gene TRBJ2-1; a weak D match, TRBD1 (6 bases). The CDR3 is 16 amino acids. Trimming removed 3 bases from V and 0 bases from J, with 12 bases in between. Germline values: CDR1 MNHNS, CDR2 SASEGT. The CDR3 DNA reads as TGTGCCAGCAGTGACAGGGGTTCGAGCTCCTACAATGAGCAGTTCTTC. It yields the protein CASSDRGSSSYNEQFF.

This clone was recorded once. The chain uses TRBV6-4 and TRBJ2-3; TRBD2 aligns across 12 bases. V was clipped by 3 bases and J by 9 bases; unmatched bases: 7. This CDR3 region has 15 residues. Germline CDR1 and CDR2: MRHNA and SNTAGT. The CDR3: CASSDLAGGPETQYF. CDR3 in DNA: TGTGCCAGCAGTGATCTAGCGGGGGGGCCTGAGACGCAGTATTTT.

The chain employs TRBV6-5 and TRBJ2-7, with D possibly matching TRBD2 (5 bases). The germline CDR1 and CDR2 sequences are MNHEY and SVGAGI. Trimming took off 6 bases at V and 7 bases at J, with 19 bases between the two ends. CDR3 length: 14 amino acids. The CDR3 reads CASRREGTAWEQYF. The CDR3 DNA is TGTGCCAGCAGGAGGGAAGGCACCGCGTGGGAGCAGTACTTC.

The genes are TRBV5-1 and TRBJ1-4; D unresolved. Germline lookup yields CDR1 SGHRS and CDR2 YFSETQ. V was clipped by 7 bases and J by 8 bases, with 18 bases between them. CDR3 length: 14 residues. The CDR3 bases are TGCGCCAGCGGCACTGGCTCGGGTGGGGAAAAACTGTTTTTT. This gives the protein CASGTGSGGEKLFF.

This clone was counted a few times. The chain is built from TRBV5-5 and TRBJ1-1, with D hard to call. Trimming removed 3 bases from V and 2 bases from J, with 14 bases in between. From germline, CDR1 is SGHKS and CDR2 YYEKEE (reference sequence). The CDR3 covers 15 residues. The CDR3 nucleotides read TGTGCCAGCAGCTCAGTACCAGGTTTCAACACTGAAGCTTTCTTT. Translated, it gives CASSSVPGFNTEAFF.

The chain has TRBV27 and TRBJ2-6, with D possibly TRBD2 on 6 matching bases. Trimming left V 6 bases short and J 12 bases short, with 15 bases between. CDR1 is MNHEY, CDR2 SMNVEV, per germline (reference sequence). CDR3 size: 13 residues. The CDR3 loop is CASRGGFGPVLTF. The CDR3 DNA reads as TGTGCCAGCAGAGGAGGGTTCGGTCCCGTCCTGACTTTC.

This clone has just a few counts. The genes are TRBV5-8 and TRBJ2-5, with 13 positions matching TRBD2. The CDR3 runs 16 residues. V trimming: 4 bases; J trimming: 0 bases; junction bases outside the gene matches: 3. Per germline, CDR1 SGHTS and CDR2 YDEGEE. CDR3 loop: CASSQGTSGDQETQYF. In DNA form, the CDR3 reads TGTGCCAGCAGCCAAGGGACTAGCGGGGACCAAGAGACCCAGTACTTC.

The chain recombines TRBV2 with TRBJ1-3; D remains unclear. Between the trimmed V and J ends, which lost 8 bases and 0 bases, there was a span of 5 bases. Germline CDR1 SNHLY, CDR2 FYNNEI. CDR3 size: 12 residues. The CDR3 nucleotides are TGTGCCAGCCTGAGCTCTGGAAACACCATATATTTT. Residues: CASLSSGNTIYF.